What follows is one T cell receptor beta chain and its context. Antigen: not known. TCRdb recomputed calls from the RT-PCR reads with MiXCR, one row per CDR3 protein. The sample includes 800,000 or so distinct CDR3 sequences, 21% seen only once; the top ten take roughly 10%. This sample is part of a study of response to subunit inactivated influenza vaccine. The study's findings and limits: Few new T cells, the authors suggested, are recruited by each seasonal influenza vaccination.

The CDR3 covers 13 residues. V dropped 3 bases and J dropped 7 bases, with 12 bases sitting between them. V gene TRBV12-3 or TRBV12-4 combines with J gene TRBJ1-2; D is ambiguous. The starting material was PBMCs from blood, obtained 4 to 6 days after vaccination. The sequence was obtained from a man between 45 and 60 years old who received an inactivated influenza vaccine. CDR3 amino acids: CASSLLRMGGYTF. CDR3 bases: TGTGCCAGCAGTTTGTTACGGATGGGTGGCTACACCTTC.